This passage covers 23 T cell receptor beta chains from one sample sequenced in a study of cytomegalovirus exposure and HLA in healthy donors. Only in-frame clones appear in the TCRdb table, and some are missing; sequencing was by immunoSEQ multiplex PCR. The repertoire has 240,000 or so clones, around 87% of them found once; the top ten carry less than 1.5%. Sequencing used PBMCs. These receptors were obtained from a woman under 40 in good health and CMV-seropositive.

V usage is TRBV7-9 and J usage is TRBJ2-5; 10 nucleotides agree with TRBD2. CDR3 size: 17 residues. V trimming: 0 bases; J trimming: 5 bases; junction bases outside the gene matches: 9. CDR1 is SEHNR and CDR2 is FQNEAQ in the germline V gene (reference sequence). The CDR3, as DNA: TGTGCCAGCAGCTTAGCGAGTATAGAAGCGGGAGGGGAGACCCAGTACTTC. Translating it yields CASSLASIEAGGETQYF. Using reference TRBV7-9 and TRBJ2-5 for the parts outside the CDR3, the full variable domain is DTGVSQNPRHKITKRGQNVTFRCDPISEHNRLYWYRQTLGQGPEFLTYFQNEAQLEKSRLLSDRFSAERPKGSFSTLEIQRTEQGDSAMYLCASSLASIEAGGETQYFGPGTRLLVL.

This clone has just one count. The rearrangement uses TRBV6-5 and TRBJ2-2; a weak D match, TRBD1 (5 bases). The CDR3 runs 13 residues. Germline V gene lookup returns CDR1 MNHEY and CDR2 SVGAGI. The V end was cut by 2 bases, the J end by 6 bases, with 7 bases between. CDR3 region: CASSYQGPGELFF. The CDR3, as DNA: TGTGCCAGCAGTTACCAGGGTCCCGGGGAGCTGTTTTTT.

Only a few counts were recorded for this clone. The same CDR3 is also encoded by other DNA sequences in this sample. J is TRBJ1-2 and V is TRBV28, with 7 nucleotides matching TRBD1. After removal of 6 bases from V and 4 bases from J, the junction contained 2 bases not matched to a gene. Germline lookup yields CDR1 MDHEN and CDR2 SYDVKM. The CDR3 runs to 12 residues. The CDR3 DNA sequence: TGTGCCAGCAGCCGGGACAGCTATGGCTACACCTTC. Encoded protein: CASSRDSYGYTF.

The chain carries TRBV15 and TRBJ2-1; 8 bases map to TRBD2. Germline V CDR1 and CDR2: LNHNV, YYDKDF (reference sequence). This CDR3 has 13 amino acids. V was pared by 6 bases and J by 8 bases, with 6 bases of the junction left unmatched. The CDR3 reads CATRPGGKHEQFF. CDR3 nucleotide sequence: TGTGCCACCAGACCGGGGGGGAAGCATGAGCAGTTCTTC.

The gene calls are TRBV7-6 and TRBJ1-4; 7 nucleotides line up with TRBD1. CDR3 size: 16 residues. With 2 bases clipped from V and 4 bases from J, the junction kept 7 bases outside the gene matches. From germline, CDR1 is SGHVS and CDR2 FNYEAQ. In DNA form, the CDR3 reads TGTGCCAGCAGCTTAACCCCGACAGGGATTAATGAAAAACTGTTTTTT. Protein product: CASSLTPTGINEKLFF.

A few counts support this clone. The chain joins TRBV18 to TRBJ1-2; D ambiguous. The germline V gene has CDR1 KGHSH and CDR2 LQKENI. V dropped 4 bases and J dropped 0 bases, with 9 bases sitting between them. CDR3 length: 14 residues. The CDR3 region is CASSLSAANYGYTF. DNA for the CDR3: TGTGCCAGCTCACTCTCCGCGGCTAACTATGGCTACACCTTC. The full variable domain, rest sourced from reference TRBV18 and TRBJ1-2, is NAGVMQNPRHLVRRRGQEARLRCSPMKGHSHVYWYRQLPEEGLKFMVYLQKENIIDESGMPKERFSAEFPKEGPSILRIQQVVRGDSAAYFCASSLSAANYGYTFGSGTRLTVV.

This clone was counted a single time. The chain employs TRBV6-6 and TRBJ1-2; the D gene is possibly TRBD1 (5 bases). There are 13 residues in the CDR3. V was clipped by 2 bases and J by 2 bases, with 6 bases between them. CDR1 is MNHNY, CDR2 SVGAGI, per germline (reference sequence). The CDR3 protein is CASSYGGNYGYTF. In DNA form, the CDR3 reads TGTGCCAGCAGTTACGGGGGGAACTATGGCTACACCTTC.

V gene TRBV6-4 combines with J gene TRBJ2-5, with D possibly TRBD1 on 6 matching bases. CDR3 length equals 15 residues. Trimming cost V 0 bases and J 2 bases, with 10 bases left between them. The germline gives CDR1 MRHNA, CDR2 SNTAGT. The CDR3 sequence is CASSDSPGQQETQYF. The CDR3 DNA follows: TGTGCCAGCAGTGACTCGCCCGGACAGCAAGAGACCCAGTACTTC.

The chain uses TRBV12-5 and TRBJ1-1; 9 positions match TRBD1. CDR3 length: 20 amino acids. V shed 6 bases, J shed 0 bases, and the junction held 20 bases outside the gene matches. Germline V lookup: CDR1 LGHNT, CDR2 FRNRAP. CDR3 nucleotides: TGTGCTAGTGGCTGGGGGACAGGGCGGATGGGGACCCAAGTGAACACTGAAGCTTTCTTT. Translation gives CASGWGTGRMGTQVNTEAFF.

The V gene is TRBV4-1, the J gene TRBJ1-2, with 7 bases fitting TRBD1. Trimming took 3 bases from V and 4 from J; bases not matched to a gene: 11. The CDR3 sequence is 16 residues long. The germline V gene encodes CDR1 MGHRA and CDR2 YSYEKL. The CDR3 loop reads CASSHRGQGVGYGYTF. The CDR3, as DNA: TGCGCCAGCAGCCACCGCGGTCAGGGGGTCGGCTATGGCTACACCTTC.

The chain has TRBV2 and TRBJ2-2; 7 nucleotides align to TRBD2. The trim removed 6 bases at V and 1 base at J, leaving 5 bases unmatched. The germline gives CDR1 SNHLY, CDR2 FYNNEI. The CDR3 consists of 15 residues. The chain's CDR3 is CASRVAGVNTGELFF. In DNA, the CDR3 is TGTGCCAGCAGGGTAGCGGGTGTGAACACCGGGGAGCTGTTTTTT.

The chain couples TRBV5-1 to TRBJ2-3; D not resolved. Germline-derived CDR1 and CDR2 are SGHRS and YFSETQ. V lost 4 bases and J 2 bases, leaving 23 bases between the germline ends. The length of the CDR3 is 18 residues. The CDR3 protein is CASSLFLTRVDHTDTQYF. The CDR3 coding sequence is TGCGCCAGCAGCCTCTTCCTAACCCGGGTCGACCACACAGATACGCAGTATTTT.

This chain uses TRBV28 with TRBJ2-7; TRBD2 might be the D (5 bases). CDR3 length: 13 residues. CDR1 is MDHEN, CDR2 SYDVKM, per germline. V was pared by 6 bases and J by 0 bases, with 9 bases between. The CDR3, as DNA: TGTGCCAGCAGGAGGGAGAGCTCCTACGAGCAGTACTTC. Its translation: CASRRESSYEQYF.

Written as DNA, the CDR3 is TGTGCCAGCAGTGGGCGCAGGGTAGAATCCTACAATGAGCAGTTCTTC. This sequence encodes CASSGRRVESYNEQFF. The chain carries TRBV28 and TRBJ2-1; tentatively, D is TRBD1 (5 bases). V lost 5 bases to trimming and J lost 1 base, with 15 bases between them. The germline V gene encodes CDR1 MDHEN and CDR2 SYDVKM. The CDR3 spans 16 residues.

The rearrangement joins TRBV28 to TRBJ2-4; tentatively, D is TRBD2 (7 bases). This CDR3 contains 14 residues. The germline CDR1 and CDR2 sequences are MDHEN and SYDVKM. With 8 bases removed from V and 0 bases from J, the gap between germline ends came to 11 bases. This CDR3 is CASLGGVAKNIQYF. As DNA, the CDR3 is TGTGCCAGCCTAGGGGGGGTAGCCAAAAACATTCAGTACTTC.

The chain's CDR3 is CAWSARTRRDEQYF. CDR3 in DNA: TGTGCCTGGAGTGCCAGAACAAGGAGGGACGAGCAGTACTTC. V is TRBV30 and J is TRBJ2-7, with D possibly matching TRBD2 (6 bases). Germline CDR1 is GTSNPN and CDR2 is SVGIG (reference sequence). This CDR3 comprises 14 residues. Trimming removed 1 base at V and 5 bases at J, with 15 bases between.

The chain employs TRBV11-2 and TRBJ2-7; 7 bases agree with TRBD1. The CDR3 sequence is 15 residues long. The ends lost 6 bases at V and 6 bases at J; junction bases unmatched: 14. From germline, CDR1 is SGHAT and CDR2 FQNNGV. The CDR3 region has the DNA TGTGCCAGCAGTGACAGGGTACGGTACATAGGCGAGCAGTACTTC. Amino acids: CASSDRVRYIGEQYF.

The chain recombines TRBV6-6 with TRBJ2-2, with 11 nucleotides matching TRBD1. Germline CDR1 MNHNY, CDR2 SVGAGI (reference sequence). J lost 5 bases, V lost 6 bases, and 5 bases had no gene match. The CDR3 covers 15 residues. In DNA form, the CDR3 reads TGTGCCAGCAGCCACCGGGACAGGGGGACCGGGGAGCTGTTTTTT. Amino acids: CASSHRDRGTGELFF.

V and J are TRBV5-4 and TRBJ2-2, with 14 bases fitting TRBD2. V shed 0 bases and J 4 bases; nucleotides not matched to a gene: 8. The CDR3 loop spans 19 amino acids. Germline-derived CDR1 and CDR2 are SGHNT and YYREEE (reference sequence). The CDR3 coding sequence is TGTGCCAGCAGCTTGGGGGGACTAGCGGGAGTCCGAGGCACCGGGGAGCTGTTTTTT. Amino acids: CASSLGGLAGVRGTGELFF.

J is TRBJ1-4 and V is TRBV6-5; D unclear. Germline V gene sequence: CDR1 MNHEY, CDR2 SVGAGI. The V end was cut by 2 bases, the J end by 3 bases, with 13 bases between. The CDR3 contains 16 residues. CDR3 loop: CASSYGILGANEKLFF. The CDR3 DNA reads as TGTGCCAGCAGTTACGGGATACTCGGGGCTAATGAAAAACTGTTTTTT.

Only one count was recorded for this clone. V and J are TRBV27 and TRBJ1-1, with D possibly being TRBD1 (6 bases). The germline CDR1 and CDR2 sequences are MNHEY and SMNVEV (reference sequence). This CDR3 comprises 13 residues. Trimming removed 2 bases from V and 5 bases from J, with 9 bases in between. For the CDR3, the DNA is TGTGCCAGCAGTTTACAGGGGATAACTGAAGCTTTCTTT. It specifies CASSLQGITEAFF.

The V and J genes are TRBV2 and TRBJ1-2, with D perhaps TRBD1 (5 bases). The CDR3 spans 12 residues. Per the germline V gene, CDR1 is SNHLY and CDR2 is FYNNEI. V lost 7 bases, J lost 2 bases, and 8 bases lay in between. The CDR3 region has the DNA TGTGCCAGCAAGGGGCTCAACTATGGCTACACCTTC. Protein product: CASKGLNYGYTF.

The chain carries TRBV6-4 and TRBJ2-2; D might be TRBD2 (6 bases). CDR3 length: 17 amino acids. V was shortened by 6 bases and J by 5 bases, with 22 bases between the two germline ends. Looked up from germline, CDR1 is MRHNA and CDR2 is SNTAGT. Here the CDR3 reads CASSQTLRGTLTGELFF. The CDR3 DNA follows: TGTGCCAGCAGCCAAACTCTTCGCGGGACTCTTACCGGGGAGCTGTTTTTT.